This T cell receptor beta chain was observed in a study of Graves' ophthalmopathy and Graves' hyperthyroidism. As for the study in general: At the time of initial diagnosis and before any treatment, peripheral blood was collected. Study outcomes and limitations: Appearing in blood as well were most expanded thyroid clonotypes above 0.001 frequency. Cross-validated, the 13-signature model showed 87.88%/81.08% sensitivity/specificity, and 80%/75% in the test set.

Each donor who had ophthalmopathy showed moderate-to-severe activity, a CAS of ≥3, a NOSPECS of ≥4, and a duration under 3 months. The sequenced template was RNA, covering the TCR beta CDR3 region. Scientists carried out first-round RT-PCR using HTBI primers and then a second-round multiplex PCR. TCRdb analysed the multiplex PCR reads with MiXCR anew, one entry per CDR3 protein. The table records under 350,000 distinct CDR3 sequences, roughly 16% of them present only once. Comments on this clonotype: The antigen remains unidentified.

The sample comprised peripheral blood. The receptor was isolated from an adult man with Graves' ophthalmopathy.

The CDR3 region is CASRPQGLAGADTQYF. The CDR3 DNA reads TGTGCCAGCAGACCACAGGGACTAGCGGGCGCAGATACGCAGTATTTT. J is TRBJ2-3 and V is TRBV6-2 or TRBV6-3; 12 bases are a match to TRBD2. The germline V gene has CDR1 MNHEY and CDR2 SVGEGT. The ends lost 6 bases at V and 4 bases at J; junction bases unmatched: 8. The CDR3 spans 16 residues.